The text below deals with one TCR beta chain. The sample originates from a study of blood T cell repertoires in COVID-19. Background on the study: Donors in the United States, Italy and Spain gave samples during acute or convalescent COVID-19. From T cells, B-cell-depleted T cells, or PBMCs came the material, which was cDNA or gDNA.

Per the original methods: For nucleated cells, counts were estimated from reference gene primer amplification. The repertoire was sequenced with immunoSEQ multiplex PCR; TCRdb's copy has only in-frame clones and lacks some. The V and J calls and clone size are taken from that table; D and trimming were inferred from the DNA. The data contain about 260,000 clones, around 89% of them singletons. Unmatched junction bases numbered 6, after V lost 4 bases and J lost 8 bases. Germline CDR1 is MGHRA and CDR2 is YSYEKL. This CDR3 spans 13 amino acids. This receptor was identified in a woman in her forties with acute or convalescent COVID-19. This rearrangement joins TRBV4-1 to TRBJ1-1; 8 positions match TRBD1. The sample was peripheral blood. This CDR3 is CASSLRTGYEAFF. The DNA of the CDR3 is TGCGCCAGCAGCCTCCGGACAGGGTACGAAGCTTTCTTT.